The clone carrying this T cell receptor (beta chain) was detected many times. Its antigen is unknown. The data belong to a study of T cell repertoires in cytomegalovirus infection. Study context: CMV infection together with matching HLA type was indicated by public TCR beta signatures.

Looked up from germline, CDR1 is SGHVS and CDR2 is FQNEAQ. Trimming removed 3 bases at V and 2 bases at J, with 17 bases between. The CDR3 spans 17 residues. TCRdb redid the calling of the reads with MiXCR, one entry per CDR3 protein. The sample has approximately 140,000 distinct CDR3 sequences, more than 20% seen once; the top ten hold 30% to 40%. Study conclusions and caveats: Of the TCR beta families, the public ones yielded a cumulative frequency that identified carriers of CMV plus the relevant HLA. Dominating the ex vivo response were TCR beta clonotypes that were CMV-specific and HLA-C-restricted.

The TCR comes from a human donor in good health (CMV status not recorded). Some clones in this sample may be carry-over from other donors' samples. Sequenced input: PBMCs, sequenced either directly or after in vitro stimulation (not recorded which). The chain carries TRBV7-8 and TRBJ1-3; TRBD1 might be the D (5 bases). The CDR3 DNA sequence: TGTGCCAGCAGCTTGTTAGGGGCGCGGGTTCCTGGAAACACCATATATTTT. It translates to CASSLLGARVPGNTIYF.